This is a list of T cell receptor beta chains from one sample in a study of shared clonotypes between healthy human individuals. Produced via immunoSEQ multiplex PCR; TCRdb's table is partial and in-frame only. This sample has approximately 810,000 clones, with approximately 92% found just once. The sample consisted of naive CD8+ T cells sorted from blood. These receptors all come from a man aged 30 to 45 in good health. Each CDR3 is given with its conserved first and last residue. The order of the fields is J gene, V gene, D gene, clone size, CDR3 protein, CDR3 DNA. D genes are given only for firm matches. A row's size may be missing; if present it is once, few, many or a size class.

TRBJ1-2	TRBV6-1	TRBD1	.	CASSGTGGRWGYTF	TGTGCCAGCAGTGGGACAGGGGGTCGGTGGGGCTACACCTTC
TRBJ1-1	TRBV27	.	.	CATQEGTEAFF	TGTGCCACTCAGGAGGGGACTGAAGCTTTCTTT
TRBJ1-5	TRBV7-9	TRBD1	.	CASSLSRDRGPWGNQPQHF	TGTGCCAGCAGCTTATCCCGGGACAGGGGCCCCTGGGGCAATCAGCCCCAGCATTTT
TRBJ2-1	TRBV7-2	.	.	CASSFGPVNEQFF	TGTGCCAGCAGCTTTGGACCAGTCAATGAGCAGTTCTTC
TRBJ2-7	TRBV5-1	.	.	CASSLAGAPTRREQYF	TGCGCCAGCAGCTTGGCCGGTGCCCCTACGCGACGCGAGCAGTACTTC
TRBJ2-7	TRBV5-4	.	.	CASSPGPGVDEQYF	TGTGCCAGCAGCCCGGGACCTGGGGTAGATGAGCAGTACTTC
TRBJ2-5	TRBV7-6	TRBD1	.	CASSPDRGRTQYF	TGTGCCAGCAGCCCGGACAGGGGGCGTACCCAGTACTTC
TRBJ2-7	TRBV7-8	.	.	CASSLGNSRGSYEQYF	TGTGCCAGCAGCTTAGGAAACAGCCGGGGCTCCTACGAGCAGTACTTC
TRBJ1-1	TRBV11-2	.	.	CASSLVRGIGTEAFF	TGTGCCAGCAGCTTAGTTAGGGGTATCGGCACTGAAGCTTTCTTT
TRBJ2-3	TRBV10-1	TRBD2	.	CASSARLALTDTQYF	TGCGCCAGCAGTGCAAGACTAGCTCTCACAGATACGCAGTATTTT
TRBJ2-3	TRBV7-3	.	.	CASSQNPQGRGTDTQYF	TGTGCCAGCAGTCAGAACCCTCAGGGGCGGGGCACAGATACGCAGTATTTT
TRBJ2-1	TRBV4-1	.	.	CASSQVARNEQFF	TGCGCCAGCAGCCAAGTAGCCCGGAATGAGCAGTTCTTC
TRBJ2-3	TRBV10-3	TRBD1	.	CATTTPGQGRTDTQYF	TGTGCCACCACCACCCCCGGACAGGGCCGCACAGATACGCAGTATTTT
TRBJ2-7	TRBV7-9	.	.	CASSSTPEQYF	TGTGCCAGCAGCTCCACTCCCGAGCAGTACTTC
TRBJ2-7	TRBV29-1	TRBD2	.	CSVFGTSSRQSSYEQYF	TGCAGCGTTTTTGGGACTAGCTCTCGCCAGAGCTCCTACGAGCAGTACTTC
TRBJ1-2	TRBV14	.	.	CASSQDPVSYGYTF	TGTGCCAGCAGCCAAGATCCCGTCTCGTATGGCTACACCTTC
TRBJ2-2	TRBV6-6	TRBD1	.	CASSQQGGSNTGELFF	TGTGCCAGCAGCCAACAGGGGGGCTCGAACACCGGGGAGCTGTTTTTT
TRBJ1-1	TRBV14	.	once	CASSLRGRTEAFF	TGTGCCAGCAGCCTCAGGGGTCGGACTGAAGCTTTCTTT
TRBJ2-1	TRBV7-8	TRBD2	.	CASSFSGTRSSGAYYNEQFF	TGTGCCAGCAGCTTTTCCGGGACTAGATCCTCTGGGGCGTACTACAATGAGCAGTTCTTC
TRBJ2-1	TRBV30	TRBD2	.	CAWNAGTSGHLEQFF	TGTGCCTGGAACGCCGGGACTAGCGGGCACCTCGAGCAGTTCTTC
TRBJ1-3	TRBV11-2	TRBD1	.	CASSVGTARNTIYF	TGTGCCAGCAGCGTTGGGACAGCGCGAAACACCATATATTTT
TRBJ2-7	TRBV11-2	.	.	CASSLGDYEQYF	TGTGCCAGCAGCTTAGGAGATTACGAGCAGTACTTC
TRBJ2-6	TRBV29-1	TRBD1	.	CSVYGTVKGEGEGSGANVLTF	TGCAGCGTTTACGGGACAGTAAAGGGTGAGGGAGAGGGATCTGGGGCCAACGTCCTGACTTTC
TRBJ2-1	TRBV29-1	TRBD2	once	CSVDLLTSGRPRQFF	TGCAGCGTTGACTTACTAACTAGCGGGAGGCCACGCCAGTTCTTC
TRBJ2-7	TRBV9	.	.	CASSPTPSGSYEQYF	TGTGCCAGCAGCCCTACGCCCTCTGGTTCCTACGAGCAGTACTTC
TRBJ1-1	TRBV28	.	.	CASSPTGLNTEAFF	TGTGCCAGCAGTCCCACAGGGTTGAACACTGAAGCTTTCTTT
TRBJ2-7	TRBV5-6	TRBD1	.	CASSLEGQGNGYEQYF	TGTGCCAGCAGCTTAGAAGGACAGGGAAACGGCTACGAGCAGTACTTC
TRBJ2-7	TRBV5-4	TRBD1	once	CASRRTGSHEQYF	TGTGCCAGCAGAAGGACAGGGTCCCACGAGCAGTACTTC
TRBJ2-7	TRBV11-3	.	.	CASSLTLGEQYF	TGTGCCAGCAGCTTAACCCTGGGGGAGCAGTACTTC
TRBJ1-2	TRBV6-5	TRBD1	.	CASRGTDYGYTF	TGTGCCAGCAGGGGGACAGACTATGGCTACACCTTC
TRBJ2-1	TRBV9	.	.	CASSVGTSHLYNEQFF	TGTGCCAGCAGCGTAGGGACGTCCCACCTCTACAATGAGCAGTTCTTC
TRBJ2-7	TRBV6-5	.	.	CASSPGARDYEQYF	TGTGCCAGCAGTCCCGGCGCGAGGGACTACGAGCAGTACTTC
TRBJ1-5	TRBV7-9	.	.	CASSLGVGDQPQHF	TGTGCCAGCAGCTTAGGGGTAGGGGATCAGCCCCAGCATTTT
TRBJ2-7	TRBV5-6	TRBD1	.	CASSFGTGVYEQYF	TGTGCCAGCAGCTTCGGGACAGGGGTATACGAGCAGTACTTC